This T cell receptor (beta chain) was documented in a study of cytomegalovirus exposure and HLA in healthy donors. This clone has more than one count but fewer than ten. With 7 bases clipped from V and 2 bases from J, the junction kept 4 bases outside the gene matches. This CDR3 spans 13 amino acids. Germline V gene sequence: CDR1 MDHEN, CDR2 SYDVKM. Repertoires were generated with immunoSEQ multiplex PCR, while TCRdb's copy carries only in-frame clones and drops some. In the table there are 150,000 or so clones, roughly 89% of which are singletons. The clonotype was recovered from a woman between 18 and 30 years old in good health and CMV-seropositive. The chain employs TRBV28 and TRBJ1-2; 7 positions agree with TRBD1. Sample: PBMCs. CDR3 residues: CASKAGGNYGYTF. In DNA form, the CDR3 reads TGTGCCAGCAAGGCAGGGGGGAACTATGGCTACACCTTC.